This is a list of T cell receptor beta chains from one sample in a study of metastatic and nonmetastatic thyroid tumors. TCRdb reassembled clones from the PCR reads with MiXCR. The table has over 20,000 clones, 15% to 20% seen once. The sequenced material came from tumor tissue. The receptors originated from a female donor with papillary thyroid cancer or a benign thyroid nodule (not recorded which). Some clones in this sample may be carry-over from other donors' samples. Each CDR3 is given with its conserved first and last residue. The D gene is left open where the match is weak.

V: TRBV28
length: 14
J: TRBJ2-7
D: TRBD2
CDR3: CASSRTSGGYEQYF

V: TRBV18
length: 13
J: TRBJ2-7
D: .
CDR3: CASSPADSREQYF

V: TRBV6-1
length: 13
J: TRBJ2-2
D: .
CDR3: CASSKGEAGELFF

V: TRBV12-3/TRBV12-4
length: 15
J: TRBJ2-7
D: TRBD2
CDR3: CASSLNRGGEYEQYF

V: TRBV9
length: 17
J: TRBJ2-1
D: TRBD2
CDR3: CASSAMRLAGLDNEQFF

V: TRBV25-1
length: 13
J: TRBJ1-6
D: .
CDR3: CASSDPWDSPLHF

V: TRBV15
length: 13
J: TRBJ1-2
D: .
CDR3: CATSLEHPYGYTF

V: TRBV11-2
length: 15
J: TRBJ1-5
D: .
CDR3: CASSFGRDGSQQQHF

V: TRBV5-4
length: 14
J: TRBJ1-2
D: TRBD1
CDR3: CASSPPTGGYGYTF

V: TRBV12-3/TRBV12-4
length: 15
J: TRBJ1-6
D: .
CDR3: CASRPSGSENSPIHF

V: TRBV14
length: 14
J: TRBJ2-2
D: TRBD1
CDR3: CAAKGTGVAGELFF

V: TRBV15
length: 16
J: TRBJ2-7
D: TRBD2
CDR3: CATSRGGLAASYEQYF

V: TRBV9
length: 17
J: TRBJ2-3
D: TRBD2
CDR3: CASSAPPLTSSTDTQYF

V: TRBV10-3
length: 15
J: TRBJ1-1
D: .
CDR3: CAISVQEFMNTEAFF

V: TRBV11-3
length: 15
J: TRBJ2-5
D: .
CDR3: CASSPSLGGQETQYF

V: TRBV5-1
length: 15
J: TRBJ2-7
D: .
CDR3: CASSLGTAATYEQYF

V: TRBV5-1
length: 16
J: TRBJ1-6
D: TRBD1
CDR3: CASSWGIGQANSPLHF

V: TRBV11-2
length: 14
J: TRBJ2-1
D: .
CDR3: CASSLEGGRDEQFF

V: TRBV20-1
length: 14
J: TRBJ2-5
D: .
CDR3: CSARTWNLHETQYF

V: TRBV25-1
length: 14
J: TRBJ1-5
D: .
CDR3: CASSDSKQGQPQHF

V: TRBV6-1
length: 15
J: TRBJ1-2
D: TRBD1
CDR3: CASTLGTGSAHGYTF

V: TRBV11-1
length: 16
J: TRBJ2-1
D: .
CDR3: CASSSGPSSSYNEQFF

V: TRBV20-1
length: 15
J: TRBJ2-7
D: .
CDR3: CSASRGTGSNDEQYF

V: TRBV5-3
length: 17
J: TRBJ1-5
D: TRBD1
CDR3: CASSFGYRQGVNQPQHF

V: TRBV10-3
length: 15
J: TRBJ2-3
D: .
CDR3: CAISEGGSRTDTQYF

V: TRBV5-1
length: 16
J: TRBJ2-3
D: TRBD1
CDR3: CASSLLTGCSTDTQYF

V: TRBV7-3
length: 14
J: TRBJ2-2
D: TRBD1
CDR3: CASIPTGVTWELFF

V: TRBV28
length: 14
J: TRBJ2-7
D: .
CDR3: CASKYTGERVEQYF

V: TRBV5-1
length: 14
J: TRBJ1-5
D: .
CDR3: CASSGSGANQPQHF

V: TRBV28
length: 14
J: TRBJ2-7
D: .
CDR3: CASSFTGTSYEQYF

V: TRBV10-3
length: 16
J: TRBJ1-3
D: TRBD1
CDR3: CAIRPGQGMSGNTIYF

V: TRBV16
length: 16
J: TRBJ2-7
D: .
CDR3: CASSQYNPTLSYEQYF

V: TRBV6-1
length: 13
J: TRBJ1-2
D: TRBD1
CDR3: CASAQGIYYCYTF

V: TRBV19
length: 15
J: TRBJ2-2
D: .
CDR3: CASRVRQSNTGELFF

V: TRBV20-1
length: 16
J: TRBJ1-5
D: .
CDR3: CSAMSLQGLDNQPQHF

V: TRBV9
length: 14
J: TRBJ2-5
D: .
CDR3: CASSVDGDSQTQYF